These T cell receptor beta chains were read from a single sample in a study of cytomegalovirus exposure and HLA in healthy donors. TCRdb's table, derived via immunoSEQ multiplex PCR, lists solely in-frame clones and lacks some. The data show 200,000 to 300,000 clones, roughly 87% seen once. The sequenced material came from PBMCs. These receptors all come from a woman aged 40 to 50 in good health and CMV-seropositive. The CDR3 runs from the conserved cysteine through the conserved F or W. A D gene is named only where the DNA matches it firmly. The listing skips clone size in some rows; elsewhere it reads once, few, many or a size class.

>-|16|TRBD1|TRBJ2-2|TRBV30
TGTGCCTGGAGTCCCCGACAGGGATTTTTCTCCGGGGAGCTGTTTTTT
CAWSPRQGFFSGELFF
>-|14|TRBD1|TRBJ1-5|TRBV7-2
TGTGCCAGCAGCGGAAACAGGGGTACTCCCCCCCAGCATTTT
CASSGNRGTPPQHF
>-|16|-|TRBJ1-2|TRBV5-6
TGTGCCAGCAGCTTGGACAGGTCCCTTCTACTCTATGGCTACACCTTC
CASSLDRSLLLYGYTF
>-|14|-|TRBJ1-1|TRBV25-1
TGTGCCAGCAGTGAATATCATGACTCCACGCAGGCTTTCTTT
CASSEYHDSTQAFF
>-|19|TRBD1|TRBJ1-1|TRBV27
TGTGCCAGCAGTTTATCCAGGGGGGACAACCGGCTAAGGAACACTGAAGCTTTCTTT
CASSLSRGDNRLRNTEAFF
>-|14|TRBD2|TRBJ2-1|TRBV7-6
TGTGCCAGCAGCTTAGCCGGGACTAGCTCAGTTGTGTTCTTC
CASSLAGTSSVVFF
>-|14|-|TRBJ1-2|TRBV2
TGTGCCAGCAGTGGAGAGGGTACCCCGGGGGGCTACACCTTC
CASSGEGTPGGYTF
>-|14|TRBD1|TRBJ1-2|TRBV7-2
TGTGCCAGCAGCCTGGGACAGGGGAACTATGGCTACACCTTC
CASSLGQGNYGYTF
>few|11|-|TRBJ1-2|TRBV6-4
TGTGCCAGCAGTGACAGGGGTGGCTACACCTTC
CASSDRGGYTF
>-|15|-|TRBJ2-1|TRBV7-7
TGTGCCAGCAGCTCCTCCGGGGGTAGGGGGGGTGAGCAGTTCTTC
CASSSSGGRGGEQFF
>-|14|-|TRBJ1-1|TRBV7-2
TGTGCCAGCAGGGATATCGGGGTGTCCCCTGAAGCTTTCTTT
CASRDIGVSPEAFF
>-|16|TRBD1|TRBJ1-1|TRBV7-9
TGTGCCAGCAGCTTGTATCAGGGGGCACAGAACACTGAAGCTTTCTTT
CASSLYQGAQNTEAFF
>-|14|TRBD2|TRBJ2-2|TRBV7-6
TGTGCCAGCCTCCCTAGCGGGACTGGGGGGGAGCTGTTTTTT
CASLPSGTGGELFF
>-|15|-|TRBJ1-2|TRBV4-1
TGCGCCAGCAGCCACCACAACAGGGACGGCTATGGCTACACCTTC
CASSHHNRDGYGYTF
>-|15|TRBD1|TRBJ2-3|TRBV9
TGTGCCAGCAGCGTCCAAGGGGGCTTCACAGATACGCAGTATTTT
CASSVQGGFTDTQYF
>-|16|TRBD2|TRBJ2-3|TRBV5-1
TGCGCCAGCAGCTTGAGACTGCGGGAGCGTGGGGATACGCAGTATTTT
CASSLRLRERGDTQYF
>-|18|TRBD1|TRBJ1-5|TRBV7-9
TGTGCCAGCAGCCACGGACAGGGGGGGACGGATAGCAATCAGCCCCAGCATTTT
CASSHGQGGTDSNQPQHF
>-|10|-|TRBJ2-1|TRBV20-1
TGCAGCACCAGGGGCAATGAGCAGTTCTTC
CSTRGNEQFF
>-|15|TRBD2|TRBJ2-7|TRBV10-1
TGCGCCAGCAGTCCCTCCTTAGCGGGAGGCCACGAGCAGTACTTC
CASSPSLAGGHEQYF
>-|14|TRBD2|TRBJ2-1|TRBV6-1
TGTGCCAGCCTTCTTACTAGCGGGTACAATGAGCAGTTCTTC
CASLLTSGYNEQFF
>-|14|-|TRBJ1-5|TRBV25-1
TGTGCCCCACGGGCGGGGCATGGCAATCAGCCCCAGCATTTT
CAPRAGHGNQPQHF
>-|15|TRBD2|TRBJ2-2|TRBV30
TGTGCCTGGACCCTGGACGCGGGGGGCACCGGGGAGCTGTTTTTT
CAWTLDAGGTGELFF